The sequence of this T cell receptor beta chain was determined in a study of cytomegalovirus exposure and HLA in healthy donors. Study results and limitations: In an earlier analysis, in several hundred donors, most V segments appeared productive either ~90% or ~30% of the time. A list of about 180 TCR beta chains associated with cytomegalovirus was given.

The PCR ran on 60 Vbeta and 13 Jbeta primers. Using immunoSEQ multiplex PCR, the repertoire was profiled, and TCRdb retains in-frame clones only, with some absent. The data contain approximately 150,000 clones, around three quarters of them singletons. The CDR3 sequence is 14 residues long. Germline V gene data show CDR1 as MNHEY and CDR2 as SMNVEV (reference sequence). V dropped 5 bases and J dropped 6; count of bases not matched to a gene: 8. To note about this clone: Its antigen is undetermined.

The receptor comes from a young woman in good health and CMV-seropositive. The source material was PBMCs. The V call is TRBV27, the J call TRBJ2-7; 9 bases agree with TRBD1. The CDR3 sequence: CASSTGTGFIEQYF. The CDR3 coding sequence is TGTGCCAGCAGTACCGGGACAGGGTTCATCGAGCAGTACTTC.